These 26 T cell receptor beta chains were all obtained from the same sample, sequenced in a study of read filtering for tumor transcriptome and immune sequencing. Molecular barcoded adaptors covering alpha/delta and beta/gamma chains were used on around 370 ng RNA. Using its own MiXCR run on the reads, TCRdb lists one record per CDR3 protein. The sample includes tens of thousands of distinct CDR3 sequences, around a fifth of them seen just once. Sequenced: a population of CD138-negative cells sorted from bone marrow. These receptors were collected from a donor at least 40 years old with multiple myeloma.

This clonotype was observed many times. The CDR3 DNA sequence: TGTGCCAGCGTTAACACAGGGCGCTACAATGAGCAGTTCTTC. Encoded protein: CASVNTGRYNEQFF. V and J are TRBV6-1 and TRBJ2-1; D might be TRBD1 (6 bases). CDR1 and CDR2 (germline): MNHNS, SASEGT. This CDR3 spans 14 amino acids. V lost 8 bases to trimming and J lost 3 bases, with 14 bases between them.

Regarding this clonotype: This may stem from a read error, because a much larger clone lies one nucleotide away. The rearrangement uses TRBV4-1 and TRBJ2-5, with TRBD2 matching 7 bases. The germline V gene has CDR1 MGHRA and CDR2 YSYEKL. This CDR3 is built from 15 residues. The CDR3 nucleotides are TGCGCCAGCAGCCAAGGCGGGGGAAGCGGAGAGACCCAGTGCTTC. Translation gives CASSQGGGSGETQCF.

In this sample, this clonotype turned up many times. This rearrangement joins TRBV11-2 to TRBJ1-1, with D tentatively TRBD1 (5 bases). Germline CDR1 and CDR2: SGHAT and FQNNGV. This CDR3 has 14 amino acids. Trimming removed 6 bases at V and 6 bases at J, with 17 bases between. The CDR3 region has the DNA TGTGCCAGCAGGGGGGTTAGATGGGGCCCTGAAGCTTTCTTT. Translated: CASRGVRWGPEAFF. Based on the CDR3 plus reference TRBV11-2 and TRBJ1-1, the full variable domain is EAGVAQSPRYKIIEKRQSVAFWCNPISGHATLYWYQQILGQGPKLLIQFQNNGVVDDSQLPKDRFSAERLKGVDSTLKIQPAKLEDSAVYLCASRGVRWGPEAFFGQGTRLTVV.

Worth noting for this clonotype: This may stem from a read error, because a much larger clone lies one nucleotide away. The chain couples TRBV19 to TRBJ2-1; D is tentatively TRBD1 or TRBD2 (5 bases each). Per germline, CDR1 LNHDA and CDR2 SQIVND (reference sequence). Trimming took off 4 bases at V and 9 bases at J, with 16 bases between the two ends. There are 14 residues in the CDR3. CDR3 residues: CASSNRGPPGEQFF. CDR3 coding DNA: TGTGCCAGTAGTAATCGGGGACCCCCGGGTGAGCAGTTCTTC. The full variable domain, its missing parts supplied by reference TRBV19 and TRBJ2-1, is DGGITQSPKYLFRKEGQNVTLSCEQNLNHDAMYWYRQDPGQGLRLIYYSQIVNDFQKGDIAEGYSVSREKKESFPLTVTSAQKNPTAFYLCASSNRGPPGEQFFGPGTRLTVL.

This chain connects TRBV29-1 to TRBJ1-1, with a possible D match to TRBD1 (5 bases). Per the germline V gene, CDR1 is SQVTM and CDR2 is ANQGSEA. Trimming removed 1 base from V and 7 bases from J, with 13 bases in between. The CDR3 runs 13 residues. The CDR3 here is CSVEGVERGEAFF. In nucleotides, the CDR3 is TGCAGCGTTGAAGGGGTTGAAAGGGGTGAAGCTTTCTTT.

Turning to this clonotype: One junction end disagrees with the germline gene, perhaps due to a read error. The genes are TRBV7-9 and TRBJ2-6; TRBD1 might be the D (5 bases). The CDR3 totals 15 residues. The germline V gene encodes CDR1 SEHNR and CDR2 FQNEAQ (reference sequence). CDR3 loop: CASSPRYPGANALTF. CDR3 DNA sequence: TGTGCCAGCAGCCCCCGCTACCCTGGGGCCAACGCCCTGACTTTC.

V gene TRBV20-1 combines with J gene TRBJ1-1; the D is unclear. This CDR3 is built from 12 residues. Trimming took 6 bases from V and 3 from J, leaving 11 bases between them. Germline-derived CDR1 and CDR2 are DFQATT and SNEGSKA (reference sequence). CDR3 loop: CSATREHTEAFF. The DNA of the CDR3 is TGCAGTGCGACGAGAGAACACACTGAAGCTTTCTTT.

This rearrangement joins TRBV29-1 to TRBJ1-4, with 7 bases lining up with TRBD1. Germline V gene sequence: CDR1 SQVTM, CDR2 ANQGSEA. Germline trimming cut 4 bases from V and 4 bases from J; bases unmatched to any gene: 3. CDR3 length: 13 residues. CDR3 protein: CSVGGDSNEKLFF. Written as DNA, the CDR3 is TGCAGCGTTGGGGGGGACAGTAATGAAAAACTGTTTTTT.

This clonotype was recorded many times. The CDR3 DNA reads TGTGCCAGCAGCCGAACGTCGGGCCTAAAAACAGATACGCAGTATTTT. This codes for CASSRTSGLKTDTQYF. The genes are TRBV7-9 and TRBJ2-3; no firm D call. The CDR3 is made up of 16 amino acids. V was trimmed by 5 bases and J by 3 bases, leaving 18 bases between them. Germline values: CDR1 SEHNR, CDR2 FQNEAQ (reference sequence).

The V call is TRBV10-3, the J call TRBJ1-5; 9 bases match TRBD1. V was pared by 7 bases and J by 0 bases, with 7 bases of the junction left unmatched. CDR1 is ENHRY and CDR2 is SYGVKD in the germline V gene. The CDR3 extends over 16 amino acids. The CDR3 coding sequence is TGTGCCATCAATGGACAGGGGCCTTATAGCAATCAGCCCCAGCATTTT. Amino acid sequence: CAINGQGPYSNQPQHF.

Of note for this clonotype: A single base separates this from a much larger clone, so it may be a read error. The rearrangement links TRBV5-1 to TRBJ2-1, with TRBD2 matching over 7 bases. The CDR3 spans 12 residues. The germline V gene encodes CDR1 SGHRS and CDR2 YFSETQ. The CDR3 coding sequence is TGCGCCATCAGCTATAGCGGGAATGAGCAGTTCTTC. Protein: CAISYSGNEQFF.

In its sample, this clonotype was seen once. This may come from a read error, since a much larger clone is one base off. The V call is TRBV5-1, the J call TRBJ1-5; 9 positions agree with TRBD1. Germline CDR1 and CDR2: SGHRS and YFSETQ. Unmatched junction bases numbered 7, after V lost 2 bases and J lost 4 bases. The CDR3 is made up of 16 amino acids. DNA for the CDR3: TGCGCCAGCAGCTTTGGAGGGACAGGGAATAATCAGCCCCAGCATTTT. It yields the protein CASSFGGTGNNQPQHF.

This clonotype appeared many times. The chain has TRBV25-1 and TRBJ2-1; TRBD1 might be the D (6 bases). Germline V CDR1 and CDR2: MGHDK, SYGVNS. The germline V and J ends were trimmed by 3 bases and 9 bases, with 12 bases remaining between them. There are 13 residues in the CDR3. CDR3 region: CASSDYRDTEQFF. In nucleotides, the CDR3 is TGTGCCAGCAGTGACTACAGGGATACTGAGCAGTTCTTC.

In this sample, this clonotype turned up many times. The genes are TRBV2 and TRBJ1-6; D possibly corresponds to TRBD1 (6 bases). CDR3 length equals 15 residues. Trimming cost V 7 bases and J 6 bases, with 16 bases left between them. Germline V gene sequence: CDR1 SNHLY, CDR2 FYNNEI. CDR3 nucleotide sequence: TGTGCCAGCAATCAAGCGACAGGATTTAATTCACCCCTCCACTTT. Residues: CASNQATGFNSPLHF.

A few counts support this clonotype. The chain combines TRBV7-9 with TRBJ1-1; 7 nucleotides agree with TRBD1. The CDR3 loop spans 15 amino acids. Per germline, CDR1 SEHNR and CDR2 FQNEAQ (reference sequence). The trim removed 6 bases at V and 0 bases at J, leaving 7 bases unmatched. The CDR3: CASRPGTELNTEAFF. The CDR3 region has the DNA TGTGCCAGCAGACCTGGGACAGAGCTGAACACTGAAGCTTTCTTT.

This clonotype has just a few counts. CDR3 nucleotides: TGTGCCAGCAGCTTAGGTGGGGGGATTGTGGCAGATACGCAGTATTTT. It specifies CASSLGGGIVADTQYF. V usage is TRBV7-3 and J usage is TRBJ2-3, with a tentative D call TRBD2 (6 bases). The length of the CDR3 is 16 residues. V lost 2 bases and J 4 bases, leaving 16 bases between the germline ends. Germline values: CDR1 SGHTA, CDR2 FQGTGA.

This clonotype is categorized as medium-sized. The genes are TRBV6-5 and TRBJ1-5; D unresolved. CDR3 size: 15 residues. Germline CDR1 reads MNHEY; CDR2 reads SVGAGI. Trimming cost V 5 bases and J 4 bases, with 15 bases left between them. As DNA, the CDR3 is TGTGCCAGCAGTGAATCTGGTAGAACTAATCAGCCCCAGCATTTT. This gives the protein CASSESGRTNQPQHF.

This clonotype was found many times. The rearrangement uses TRBV11-2 and TRBJ1-2; D not resolved. Germline V CDR1 and CDR2: SGHAT, FQNNGV. The CDR3 consists of 14 residues. V was clipped by 5 bases and J by 3 bases, with 13 bases between them. This CDR3 is CASSPLFGDYGYTF. The CDR3 DNA reads TGTGCCAGCAGCCCCCTGTTCGGTGACTATGGCTACACCTTC. The entire variable domain, with the rest obtained from reference TRBV11-2 and TRBJ1-2, is as follows: EAGVAQSPRYKIIEKRQSVAFWCNPISGHATLYWYQQILGQGPKLLIQFQNNGVVDDSQLPKDRFSAERLKGVDSTLKIQPAKLEDSAVYLCASSPLFGDYGYTFGSGTRLTVV.

This clonotype was counted ten times or more. The J gene is TRBJ1-1, the V gene TRBV2; 7 bases align to TRBD1. This CDR3 region has 12 residues. V lost 6 bases, J lost 7 bases, and 5 bases stayed unmatched. In germline, CDR1 is SNHLY, CDR2 FYNNEI. Written as DNA, the CDR3 is TGTGCCAGCAGCGTCGGGACAGTTGAAGCTTTCTTT. Residues: CASSVGTVEAFF. The variable domain in full, completed from reference TRBV2 and TRBJ1-1, reads EPEVTQTPSHQVTQMGQEVILRCVPISNHLYFYWYRQILGQKVEFLVSFYNNEISEKSEIFDDQFSVERPDGSNFTLKIRSTKLEDSAMYFCASSVGTVEAFFGQGTRLTVV.

This clonotype has a count of ten or more. This chain joins TRBV10-3 and TRBJ2-5; TRBD2 matches 10 bases. The ends lost 4 bases at V and 3 bases at J; junction bases unmatched: 2. The CDR3 has 14 residues. The germline gives CDR1 ENHRY, CDR2 SYGVKD. CDR3 region: CAISGGLAKETQYF. The DNA of the CDR3 is TGTGCCATCAGTGGGGGACTAGCGAAAGAGACCCAGTACTTC.

In its sample, this clonotype is medium-sized. The chain carries TRBV29-1 and TRBJ2-1; tentatively, D is TRBD1 (5 bases). The V gene's germline CDR1 is SQVTM and CDR2 ANQGSEA. The CDR3 extends over 14 amino acids. V dropped 5 bases and J dropped 0 bases, with 11 bases sitting between them. The CDR3 nucleotides read TGCAGCGTTACTACAGGCTTCTCCTACAATGAGCAGTTCTTC. This sequence encodes CSVTTGFSYNEQFF.

A remark on this clonotype: A single base separates this from a much larger clone, so it may be a read error. This chain joins TRBV12-3 or TRBV12-4 and TRBJ1-6; D remains unclear. The CDR3 contains 12 residues. CDR3 amino acids: CASSMPNSPLNF. CDR3 DNA sequence: TGTGCCAGCAGTATGCCAAATTCACCCCTCAACTTT.

The chain combines TRBV20-1 with TRBJ2-7; 7 positions agree with TRBD2. The V and J ends lost 0 bases and 5 bases, in that order; junction bases with no gene match: 4. CDR3 length: 13 residues. From germline, CDR1 is DFQATT and CDR2 SNEGSKA (reference sequence). The CDR3 sequence: CSARDPLADEQYF. The CDR3 bases are TGCAGTGCTAGAGATCCTCTAGCGGACGAGCAGTACTTC.

This clonotype has a count of ten or more. This chain links TRBV28 with TRBJ2-2; tentatively, D is TRBD2 (6 bases). Germline assignment: CDR1 MDHEN and CDR2 SYDVKM. Trimming shortened V by 5 bases and J by 16 bases, and 17 bases separated the two germline ends. CDR3 size: 12 residues. The CDR3 coding sequence is TGTGCCAGCAGTCAGCCAGGGAGGTCCTCGTTTTTT. Its translation is CASSQPGRSSFF. Full variable domain (rest looked up from reference TRBV28 and TRBJ2-2): DVKVTQSSRYLVKRTGEKVFLECVQDMDHENMFWYRQDPGLGLRLIYFSYDVKMKEKGDIPEGYSVSREKKERFSLILESASTNQTSMYLCASSQPGRSSFFGEGSRLTVL.

The rearrangement uses TRBV18 and TRBJ1-1; D gene ambiguous. Germline CDR1 KGHSH, CDR2 LQKENI. CDR3 size: 14 residues. V gave up 5 bases and J gave up 9 bases, with 19 bases separating them. CDR3 in DNA: TGTGCCAGCTCATCCCGGATAGGGTGGACTCAAGCTTTCTTT. Protein sequence: CASSSRIGWTQAFF.

The DNA of the CDR3 is TGTGCCAGCTCACCAATGGCAGGGCAAGAGACCCAGTACTTC. This gives the protein CASSPMAGQETQYF. The chain joins TRBV18 to TRBJ2-5; D possibly corresponds to TRBD1 (5 bases). CDR1 and CDR2 from the germline V gene are KGHSH and LQKENI. The CDR3 length is 14 residues. V dropped 2 bases and J dropped 2 bases, with 9 bases sitting between them.